Here is one TCR beta chain with its context. The data were produced by immunoSEQ multiplex PCR, yet TCRdb's version contains in-frame clones alone and is incomplete. This sample has tens of thousands of clones; more than 80% occur once, and the top ten carry 0.65% to 0.9%. This record belongs to a study of control samples from healthy donors and cancer patients. J lost 3 bases, V lost 0 bases, and 0 bases had no gene match. There are 14 residues in the CDR3. Germline values: CDR1 MNHEY, CDR2 SVGEGT. The sequenced sample consisted of PBMCs. The chain is built from TRBV6-2 or TRBV6-3 and TRBJ2-7; 9 bases match TRBD1. The origin of this receptor is a man aged 25 to 40 with colorectal cancer. The CDR3 coding sequence is TGTGCCAGCAGTTACTCGACAGGGGGCTACGAGCAGTACTTC. Protein: CASSYSTGGYEQYF.